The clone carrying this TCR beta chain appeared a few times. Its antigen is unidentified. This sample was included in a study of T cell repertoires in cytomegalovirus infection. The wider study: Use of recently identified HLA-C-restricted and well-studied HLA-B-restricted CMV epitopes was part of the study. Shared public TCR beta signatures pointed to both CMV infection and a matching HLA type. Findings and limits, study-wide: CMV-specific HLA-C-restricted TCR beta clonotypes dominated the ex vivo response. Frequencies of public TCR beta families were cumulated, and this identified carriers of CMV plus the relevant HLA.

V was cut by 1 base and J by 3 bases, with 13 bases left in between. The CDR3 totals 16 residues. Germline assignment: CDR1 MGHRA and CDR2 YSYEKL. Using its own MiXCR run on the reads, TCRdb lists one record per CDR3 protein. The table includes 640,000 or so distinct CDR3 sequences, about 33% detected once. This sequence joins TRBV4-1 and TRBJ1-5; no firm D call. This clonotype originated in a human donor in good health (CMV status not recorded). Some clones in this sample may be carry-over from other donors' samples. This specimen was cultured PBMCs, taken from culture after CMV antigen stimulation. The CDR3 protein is CASSQVFSWPNQPQHF. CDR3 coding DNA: TGCGCCAGCAGCCAAGTCTTTTCGTGGCCCAATCAGCCCCAGCATTTT.